This TCR beta chain was sequenced during a study of shared clonotypes between healthy human individuals. Study-level information: Used for every donor were three CD4 naive, three CD4 memory, two CD8 naive and one CD8 memory plate. Study-level points and caveats: Some naive CD4 clonotypes, around 5%, turned up in common across several donors. The authors expected sequencing depth to affect clonotype sharing among donors.

Details on this clone: What it binds is unknown.

There are 14 residues in the CDR3. In germline, CDR1 is SNHLY, CDR2 FYNNEI. V shed 3 bases and J 7 bases; nucleotides not matched to a gene: 8. Sequenced by immunoSEQ multiplex PCR; TCRdb stores in-frame clones only, minus some. This table holds some 580,000 clones, roughly 97% found once. The V gene is TRBV2, the J gene TRBJ2-7; TRBD2 aligns across 8 bases. Sequenced material: naive CD4+ T cells sorted from blood. Subset: CD45RA+ positively selected. This sequence originates from a woman aged 30 to 39 in good health. The CDR3 bases are TGTGCCAGCAGTGAGTCGGGAGGGCCGTGGGAGCAGTACTTC. It encodes CASSESGGPWEQYF.